These T cell receptor beta chains were read from a single sample in a study of blood T cell repertoires in COVID-19. Data came from immunoSEQ multiplex PCR; TCRdb stores just in-frame clones and leaves some out. The table records roughly 140,000 clones, about 90% of them present only once. Sequences were obtained from peripheral blood. These receptors all stem from an elderly woman with acute or convalescent COVID-19. CDR3s include the opening cysteine and the closing phenylalanine or tryptophan. A D gene is named only where the DNA matches it firmly. Not every row has a clone size; where given, it reads once, few, many or a size class.

V: TRBV14
D: -
J: TRBJ1-2
size: -
length: 13
DNA: TGTGCCAGCAGCCAAGGGTCCAGCTATGGCTACACCTTC
CDR3: CASSQGSSYGYTF

V: TRBV3-1/TRBV3-2
D: -
J: TRBJ1-3
size: -
length: 15
DNA: TGTGCCAGCAGCCAAGAATTCCGTCTGGGAAACACCATATATTTT
CDR3: CASSQEFRLGNTIYF

V: TRBV19
D: TRBD2
J: TRBJ2-2
size: -
length: 16
DNA: TGTGCCAGTAGTATAAAGCGGACTAGCGGGACCGGGGAGCTGTTTTTT
CDR3: CASSIKRTSGTGELFF

V: TRBV9
D: TRBD1
J: TRBJ1-1
size: few
length: 14
DNA: TGTGCCAGCAGCGTGGCAGGGGGAAGGACTGAAGCTTTCTTT
CDR3: CASSVAGGRTEAFF

V: TRBV18
D: -
J: TRBJ1-5
size: -
length: 13
DNA: TGTGCCAGCTCACCGGCATTCAATCAGCCCCAGCATTTT
CDR3: CASSPAFNQPQHF

V: TRBV6-5
D: -
J: TRBJ1-1
size: -
length: 14
DNA: TGTGCCAGCAGAGTCAGGGAATCGGACACTGAAGCTTTCTTT
CDR3: CASRVRESDTEAFF

V: TRBV2
D: -
J: TRBJ1-2
size: -
length: 14
DNA: TGTGCCAGCAAACGACAGTCCTATTCGGATGGCTACACCTTC
CDR3: CASKRQSYSDGYTF

V: TRBV18
D: -
J: TRBJ1-2
size: -
length: 14
DNA: TGTGCCAGCTCACCACCGCGAAGTAACTATGGCTACACCTTC
CDR3: CASSPPRSNYGYTF

V: TRBV18
D: TRBD1
J: TRBJ1-5
size: medium-sized
length: 14
DNA: TGTGCCAGCTCACCAACAGGGGCGGTGCAGCCCCAGCATTTT
CDR3: CASSPTGAVQPQHF

V: TRBV3-1/TRBV3-2
D: -
J: TRBJ1-1
size: few
length: 14
DNA: TGTGCCAGCAGCCAGGGGAGGCTGAACACTGAAGCTTTCTTT
CDR3: CASSQGRLNTEAFF

V: TRBV30
D: -
J: TRBJ1-3
size: -
length: 15
DNA: TGTGCCTGGCTAGGTGGCAGGGTCTTTGGAAACACCATATATTTT
CDR3: CAWLGGRVFGNTIYF

V: TRBV6-6
D: -
J: TRBJ2-1
size: once
length: 12
DNA: TGTGCCAGCAGTCCCGGAGCTAATGAGCAGTTCTTC
CDR3: CASSPGANEQFF

V: TRBV5-1
D: TRBD1
J: TRBJ2-5
size: -
length: 15
DNA: TGCGCCAGCAGCTCCGGACAGGGGGCGGCCGAGACCCAGTACTTC
CDR3: CASSSGQGAAETQYF

V: TRBV16
D: TRBD1
J: TRBJ1-5
size: -
length: 15
DNA: TGTGCCAGCAGCCAAGGGACAGGGGGCTATCAGCCCCAGCATTTT
CDR3: CASSQGTGGYQPQHF

V: TRBV5-1
D: -
J: TRBJ1-2
size: -
length: 13
DNA: TGCGCCAGCAGCTTGGAAGGACTGTTCGGCTACACCTTC
CDR3: CASSLEGLFGYTF

V: TRBV4-1
D: -
J: TRBJ1-3
size: -
length: 16
DNA: TGCGCCAGCAGCCAAGACTACAGGACCGCTGGAAACACCATATATTTT
CDR3: CASSQDYRTAGNTIYF

V: TRBV6-4
D: TRBD2
J: TRBJ2-7
size: -
length: 17
DNA: TGTGCCAGCAGTGACTGGTCTAGCGGGGAGGTAGTATACGAGCAGTACTTC
CDR3: CASSDWSSGEVVYEQYF

V: TRBV19
D: -
J: TRBJ1-5
size: -
length: 15
DNA: TGTGCCAGTAGCCCATCCAGTTACAGGGACCAGCCCCAGCATTTT
CDR3: CASSPSSYRDQPQHF

V: TRBV5-4
D: -
J: TRBJ2-7
size: -
length: 14
DNA: TGTGCCAGCAGCTTGGTTGGCAGATTATACGAGCAGTACTTC
CDR3: CASSLVGRLYEQYF

V: TRBV7-2
D: TRBD2
J: TRBJ2-3
size: few
length: 14
DNA: TGTGCCAGCAGCTTAGGAGCGGGGTGGGATACGCAGTATTTT
CDR3: CASSLGAGWDTQYF

V: TRBV6-5
D: -
J: TRBJ1-2
size: -
length: 14
DNA: TGTGCCACCCGCCCGGGGGTAGCTAACTATGGCTACACCTTC
CDR3: CATRPGVANYGYTF

V: TRBV7-9
D: -
J: TRBJ1-1
size: -
length: 12
DNA: TGTGCCAGCAGCTCGGAGCAGGGTGAAGCTTTCTTT
CDR3: CASSSEQGEAFF

V: TRBV30
D: -
J: TRBJ2-7
size: -
length: 13
DNA: TGTGCCTGGAGTGTAAGCGTCACCTACGAGCAGTACTTC
CDR3: CAWSVSVTYEQYF

V: TRBV6-5
D: -
J: TRBJ1-1
size: -
length: 15
DNA: TGTGCCAGCAAGAGCGGGGGAGACGAGAGCACTGAAGCTTTCTTT
CDR3: CASKSGGDESTEAFF

V: TRBV2
D: -
J: TRBJ1-4
size: -
length: 14
DNA: TGTGCCAGCAGTGAGGGGGGGGCTGTAGAAAAACTGTTTTTT
CDR3: CASSEGGAVEKLFF

V: TRBV10-3
D: TRBD1
J: TRBJ1-6
size: once
length: 19
DNA: TGTGCCATCAGTGGCCGGGACAGGGCCGGTGAAACCTATAATTCACCCCTCCACTTT
CDR3: CAISGRDRAGETYNSPLHF

V: TRBV7-9
D: -
J: TRBJ2-2
size: -
length: 16
DNA: TGTGCCAGCAGCCAGTGGCAGGTTATGAGCACCGGGGAGCTGTTTTTT
CDR3: CASSQWQVMSTGELFF

V: TRBV27
D: TRBD1
J: TRBJ1-2
size: few
length: 14
DNA: TGTGCCAGCAGAAAACAGGGGGCGGACGATGGCTACACCTTC
CDR3: CASRKQGADDGYTF

V: TRBV5-1
D: -
J: TRBJ1-4
size: -
length: 16
DNA: TGCGCCAGCAGCTTCTCCCCTGTCCAGACTAATGAAAAACTGTTTTTT
CDR3: CASSFSPVQTNEKLFF

V: TRBV6-5
D: TRBD1
J: TRBJ1-1
size: -
length: 12
DNA: TGTGCCAGCAGCCAGGGGGGATTTGAAGCTTTCTTT
CDR3: CASSQGGFEAFF

V: TRBV5-1
D: TRBD2
J: TRBJ2-2
size: -
length: 16
DNA: TGCGCCAGCAGCCAGATAGCGGGGGTGAACACCGGGGAGCTGTTTTTT
CDR3: CASSQIAGVNTGELFF

V: TRBV7-8
D: -
J: TRBJ1-5
size: -
length: 13
DNA: TGTGCCAGCAGCAGACCAGGGAACCAGCCCCAGCATTTT
CDR3: CASSRPGNQPQHF

V: TRBV5-1
D: TRBD1
J: TRBJ1-6
size: -
length: 14
DNA: TGCGCCAGCAGCTTGGGACAGGGTGATTCACCCCTCCACTTT
CDR3: CASSLGQGDSPLHF

V: TRBV6-2/TRBV6-3
D: -
J: TRBJ1-1
size: -
length: 15
DNA: TGTGCCAGCAGTTACTCAGGGGGGGCAGTCACTGAAGCTTTCTTT
CDR3: CASSYSGGAVTEAFF

V: TRBV5-4
D: TRBD1
J: TRBJ2-6
size: -
length: 18
DNA: TGTGCCAGCAGCGTCCGGGACAGGGGGTATTTTGGGGCCAACGTCCTGACTTTC
CDR3: CASSVRDRGYFGANVLTF

V: TRBV11-2
D: -
J: TRBJ2-2
size: -
length: 17
DNA: TGTGCCAGCAGCTTAGGCGTCCGGGTTTTAAGCACCGGGGAGCTGTTTTTT
CDR3: CASSLGVRVLSTGELFF

V: TRBV27
D: -
J: TRBJ1-2
size: -
length: 13
DNA: TGTGCCAGCAGGCCAAGCGGGGGTTATGGCTACACCTTC
CDR3: CASRPSGGYGYTF

V: TRBV11-2
D: -
J: TRBJ2-7
size: -
length: 17
DNA: TGTGCCAGCAGCTTCGGTGGAGGGTCCTACGCCTCCTACGAGCAGTACTTC
CDR3: CASSFGGGSYASYEQYF

V: TRBV9
D: -
J: TRBJ2-3
size: few
length: 15
DNA: TGTGCCAGCAGCTTCCGACTAGGGGGCACAGATACGCAGTATTTT
CDR3: CASSFRLGGTDTQYF

V: TRBV13
D: TRBD1
J: TRBJ1-1
size: -
length: 16
DNA: TGTGCCAGCAGCCTGGGGCGGGCAGGGGGATCCACTGAAGCTTTCTTT
CDR3: CASSLGRAGGSTEAFF

V: TRBV7-9
D: TRBD2
J: TRBJ2-1
size: -
length: 16
DNA: TGTGCCAGCAGCTTAGCGACGTTAGCGGGGTACAATGAGCAGTTCTTC
CDR3: CASSLATLAGYNEQFF

V: TRBV9
D: -
J: TRBJ1-5
size: -
length: 14
DNA: TGTGCCAGCAGCGGAACAGGAGGCAATCAGCCCCAGCATTTT
CDR3: CASSGTGGNQPQHF

V: TRBV19
D: -
J: TRBJ1-1
size: once
length: 13
DNA: TGTGCCAGTAGTATAGGGGCAGCCACTGAAGCTTTCTTT
CDR3: CASSIGAATEAFF

V: TRBV21-1
D: -
J: TRBJ2-5
size: once
length: 14
DNA: TGTGCCAGCAGCAAAGCGGCAGGGCCAAAGACCCAGTACTTC
CDR3: CASSKAAGPKTQYF

V: TRBV7-2
D: TRBD2
J: TRBJ2-3
size: -
length: 15
DNA: TGTGCCAGCAGCCTAACTAGCGGGGGGGCAGATACGCAGTATTTT
CDR3: CASSLTSGGADTQYF

V: TRBV7-2
D: TRBD2
J: TRBJ2-3
size: -
length: 17
DNA: TGTGCCAGCAGCTCGGGACTAGCGGGGGCCCGCACAGATACGCAGTATTTT
CDR3: CASSSGLAGARTDTQYF

V: TRBV5-1
D: -
J: TRBJ1-1
size: -
length: 14
DNA: TGCGCCAGCAGCTCCGGGACACTAGGGACTGAAGCTTTCTTT
CDR3: CASSSGTLGTEAFF

V: TRBV4-1
D: TRBD1
J: TRBJ1-4
size: -
length: 14
DNA: TGCGCCAGCAGCGCGGGACAGGGACGGGAAAAACTGTTTTTT
CDR3: CASSAGQGREKLFF

V: TRBV5-5
D: -
J: TRBJ2-2
size: -
length: 15
DNA: TGTGCCAGCAGCTTGGTCCTTTCAGGTACCGGGGAGCTGTTTTTT
CDR3: CASSLVLSGTGELFF

V: TRBV12-3/TRBV12-4
D: -
J: TRBJ1-1
size: few
length: 13
DNA: TGTGCCAGCAGCCTACTCCGGGACACTGAAGCTTTCTTT
CDR3: CASSLLRDTEAFF